The next 9 T cell receptor beta chains were all read from a single sample in a study of T cell repertoires in cytomegalovirus infection. From the reads, TCRdb called clonotypes with MiXCR, one entry per CDR3 protein. Among 290,000 or so distinct CDR3 sequences, roughly a tenth were seen once, and the ten largest hold around 2.5%. Sequencing used PBMCs. Every receptor here comes from a human donor in good health (CMV status not recorded). Some clones in this sample may be carry-over from other donors' samples.

The chain couples TRBV12-3 or TRBV12-4 to TRBJ1-1, with TRBD1 matching 8 bases. This CDR3 contains 14 residues. J was trimmed by 0 bases and V by 7 bases; bases with no gene match: 4. Here the CDR3 DNA reads TGTGCCAGCAATCACAGGGGGGTGAACACTGAAGCTTTCTTT. Translation: CASNHRGVNTEAFF.

This clonotype was picked up many times. This chain joins TRBV3-1 and TRBJ2-1, with D perhaps being TRBD1 or TRBD2 (5 bases each). Germline V CDR1 and CDR2: LGHDT, YNNKEL (reference sequence). V was pared by 4 bases and J by 7 bases, with 14 bases between. The CDR3 runs to 14 residues. DNA for the CDR3: TGTGCCAGCAGCCCTGGGGGACCCCGAAATGAGCAGTTCTTC. Translation: CASSPGGPRNEQFF.

This clonotype was seen ten or more times. The chain uses TRBV5-1 and TRBJ2-7; D might be TRBD1 or TRBD2, each matching 5 bases. Looked up from germline, CDR1 is SGHRS and CDR2 is YFSETQ. The CDR3 sequence is 17 residues long. V lost 4 bases to trimming and J lost 0 bases, with 20 bases between them. CDR3 loop: CASSARPRDHSSYEQYF. CDR3 in DNA: TGCGCCAGCAGCGCAAGACCCCGGGACCACAGCTCCTACGAGCAGTACTTC.

In this sample, this clonotype turned up a few times. The CDR3 sequence is CASSLSMRPYYNEQFF. CDR3 bases: TGTGCCAGCAGCCTATCAATGAGGCCCTATTACAATGAGCAGTTCTTC. V is TRBV5-8 and J is TRBJ2-1, with D uncertain. Germline V CDR1 and CDR2: SGHTS, YDEGEE. V was cut by 4 bases and J by 4 bases, with 18 bases left in between. The CDR3 runs to 16 residues.

The chain couples TRBV20-1 to TRBJ2-3; D may be TRBD1 or TRBD2 (5 bases each). Per germline, CDR1 DFQATT and CDR2 SNEGSKA (reference sequence). The length of the CDR3 is 15 residues. V was clipped by 5 bases and J by 2 bases, with 17 bases between them. For the CDR3, the DNA is TGCAGTGCTTCCTCAGGGCGGGTGTACACAGATACGCAGTATTTT. Its translation: CSASSGRVYTDTQYF.

This clonotype was counted at least ten times. At one end, the junction sequence differs from germline, possibly due to a read error. V usage is TRBV9 and J usage is TRBJ1-2, with D perhaps TRBD1 (5 bases). The CDR3 extends over 11 amino acids. Germline CDR1 SGDLS, CDR2 YYNGEE. The DNA for the CDR3 is TGTGCCAGCAGCGTAAGGGGCCTAGCCCCCTTC. Translation: CASSVRGLAPF.

There are many counts of this clonotype. The chain is built from TRBV7-2 and TRBJ2-3; no reliable D call. The CDR3 totals 13 residues. V was trimmed by 3 bases and J by 4 bases, leaving 8 bases between them. In germline, CDR1 is SGHTA, CDR2 FQGNSA. The chain's CDR3 is CASSFNYPDTQYF. The CDR3 coding sequence is TGTGCCAGCAGCTTTAACTACCCAGATACGCAGTATTTT.

This clonotype came up many times. The V gene is TRBV28, the J gene TRBJ1-5; 7 nucleotides agree with TRBD1. The J segment lost 6 bases and the V segment lost 2 bases, leaving 10 bases of the junction unmatched. The CDR3 contains 16 residues. Germline loops: CDR1 MDHEN, CDR2 SYDVKM. CDR3 nucleotide sequence: TGTGCCAGCAGTTTACGACAGGGATGGGCAGGTCAGCCCCAGCATTTT. It is translated as CASSLRQGWAGQPQHF.

This clonotype was recorded many times. CDR3 amino acids: CSARPNPGRRYEQYF. CDR3 sequence (DNA): TGCAGTGCTAGACCCAACCCGGGACGGAGATACGAGCAGTACTTC. The V call is TRBV20-1, the J call TRBJ2-7, with D tentatively TRBD1 or TRBD2 (5 bases each). CDR3 length: 15 amino acids. V gave up 2 bases and J gave up 4 bases, with 18 bases separating them. Germline V gene data show CDR1 as DFQATT and CDR2 as SNEGSKA (reference sequence).